This T cell receptor (beta chain) was observed in a study of human T cells and chemical hapten exposure. The study, taken as a whole, reports: DPC sensitization left the count of TCRs above 1 in 1000 unchanged. As patch test score rose, PT1 expanded TCR counts tended to rise as well.

The time point: patch test 3, about 24 weeks after DPC sensitization. Treatment reported: therapeutic diphenylcyclopropenone sensitization with weekly scalp DPC. The library tagged each cDNA molecule with unique molecular identifiers. TCRdb re-derived calls from the RACE reads in MiXCR, one entry per CDR3 protein. The profile shows under 75,000 distinct CDR3 sequences, 11% of them singletons. In the case of this clonotype: As yet, its antigen is unknown.

The CDR3 consists of 16 residues. V gave up 4 bases and J gave up 0 bases, with 15 bases separating them. The source is a woman aged 50 to 60 with alopecia areata. Some clones in this sample may be carry-over from other donors' samples. Sequenced here: whole blood, sampled in connection with sensitization to the hapten diphenylcyclopropenone (DPC). The J gene is TRBJ1-1, the V gene TRBV12-3 or TRBV12-4; D may be TRBD1 (6 bases). The CDR3 spells CASSSPQGRLNTEAFF. CDR3 bases: TGTGCCAGCAGTTCCCCACAGGGTAGGTTGAACACTGAAGCTTTCTTT.